This T cell receptor (beta chain) is drawn from a study of tumor-infiltrating lymphocytes in glioblastoma multiforme. Study conclusions and caveats: Detected clone frequencies may not reflect cell counts, being RNA-based.

Three nested ARM-PCR rounds with V-beta and C-beta primers built TCRB libraries. TCRB cDNA was made from approximately 550 ng total RNA. These TCRB libraries lack any described unique molecular identifiers. TCRdb reprocessed the multiplex PCR reads via MiXCR and lists one record per CDR3 protein. The sample includes fewer than 40,000 distinct CDR3 sequences, roughly three fifths of them seen just once. The CDR3 runs to 15 residues. Looked up from germline, CDR1 is MGHRA and CDR2 is YSYEKL. Trimming pared 2 bases from V and 0 bases from J, leaving 7 bases between. This clonotype was observed many times. What it binds is not known.

The sequence came from a male donor with glioblastoma. The source material was brain tumor tissue. The chain couples TRBV4-1 to TRBJ2-2; D is undetermined. The CDR3 DNA follows: TGCGCCAGCAGCCAATACCCAGCGAACACCGGGGAGCTGTTTTTT. Residues: CASSQYPANTGELFF.